This record concerns one T cell receptor (beta chain) sequence. Unique molecular identifiers were used in preparing the TCRbeta library. Via MiXCR, TCRdb re-called the PCR reads, giving one row per CDR3 protein. Of about 400,000 distinct CDR3 sequences in the sample, 20% were seen once. The data were taken from a study of T-cell reconstitution after alpha-beta-depleted transplantation in children. The CDR3 loop spans 14 amino acids. V lost 0 bases to trimming and J lost 8 bases, with 14 bases between them. Germline-derived CDR1 and CDR2 are MNHNS and SASEGT. The sequencing used PBMCs from the stem cell graft donor, collected from the stem cell graft. The TCR originated in a human donor who donated a stem cell graft to a child with acute myeloid leukemia. The V call is TRBV6-1, the J call TRBJ2-7; D possibly matches TRBD1 or TRBD2 (5 bases each). The CDR3 DNA reads TGTGCCAGCAGTGAAGCGGGACCGGCGATCAAGCAGTACTTC. Translated: CASSEAGPAIKQYF.